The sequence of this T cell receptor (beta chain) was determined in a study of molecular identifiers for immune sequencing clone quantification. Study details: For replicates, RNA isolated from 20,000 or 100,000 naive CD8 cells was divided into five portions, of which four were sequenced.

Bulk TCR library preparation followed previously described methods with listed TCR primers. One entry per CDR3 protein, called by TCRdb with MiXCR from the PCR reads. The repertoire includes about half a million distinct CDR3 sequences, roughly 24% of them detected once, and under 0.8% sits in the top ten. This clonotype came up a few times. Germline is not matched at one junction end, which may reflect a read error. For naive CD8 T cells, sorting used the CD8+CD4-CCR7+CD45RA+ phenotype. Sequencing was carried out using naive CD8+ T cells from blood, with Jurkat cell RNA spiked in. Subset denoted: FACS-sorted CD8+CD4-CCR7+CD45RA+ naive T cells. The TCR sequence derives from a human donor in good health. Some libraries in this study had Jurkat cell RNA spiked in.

The CDR3 here is CASSSTRGRAWETQYF. Written as DNA, the CDR3 is TGTGCCAGCAGCTCAACTCGGGGGAGGGCCTGGGAGACCCAGTACTTC. This chain links TRBV5-3 with TRBJ2-5, with 7 bases aligning to TRBD2. TRBV5-3 is an ORF, with its function uncertain. The length of the CDR3 is 16 residues.